This T cell receptor (beta chain) stems from a study of OX40 agonist ivuxolimab in advanced cancers. Looking at the study overall: Six ivuxolimab dose levels, 0.01 to 10 mg/kg, were given intravenously every 2 weeks.

Germline CDR1 MNHEY, CDR2 SVGAGI. V was clipped by 1 base and J by 7 bases, with 10 bases between them. The CDR3 is 13 residues long. Sequenced by immunoSEQ multiplex PCR; TCRdb stores in-frame clones only, minus some. The table records tens of thousands of clones, roughly four fifths of them present only once. As concerns this clone: Its antigen remains unidentified.

General study findings and limits: The average count of expanded clones was higher among CD8+ T cells than among CD4+. Also showing low normalized T-cell clonal expansion were some of the nonresponders. Partial responders dosed at 0.1-3.0 mg/kg displayed clonal expansion ranking among the lowest.

The TCR originated in an adult with an advanced solid tumor such as melanoma, head and neck, liver or kidney cancer. Sequences were derived from CD4+ or CD8+ T cells sorted from blood, sampled in a trial of the OX40 agonist ivuxolimab. The chain combines TRBV6-5 with TRBJ1-1; no clear D. The CDR3 DNA reads as TGTGCCAGCAGTTACTACCAGATTAATGAAGCTTTCTTT. Translated: CASSYYQINEAFF.